This T cell receptor (beta chain) is from a study of blood T cell repertoires in COVID-19. On the study more broadly: Samples representing acute and convalescent COVID-19 were sourced from the United States, Italy and Spain.

The CDR3 loop spans 15 amino acids. With 5 bases clipped from V and 6 bases from J, the junction kept 6 bases outside the gene matches. Germline CDR1 reads LNHDA; CDR2 reads SQIVND (reference sequence). Assay: immunoSEQ multiplex PCR; the TCRdb copy retains only in-frame clones and omits some. The sample holds over 400,000 clones, roughly 90% seen once. Sequencing used peripheral blood. The receptor was isolated from a woman in her 30s with active or convalescent COVID-19. This sequence joins TRBV19 and TRBJ2-7; 14 bases line up with TRBD2. For the CDR3, the DNA is TGTGCCAGTAGTCCCGGGGGACTAGCGGGAGTCGAGCAGTACTTC. This codes for CASSPGGLAGVEQYF.